A selection of T cell receptor beta chains follows, all from one sample in a study of CD8+ T cells in alopecia areata. Here immunoSEQ multiplex PCR was the method, and the copy in TCRdb shows in-frame clones only, minus some. Altogether 150,000 to 200,000 clones are present, roughly 46% being singletons, with the ten largest covering about 9.4%. Sequenced here: CD8+ T cells sorted from blood, sampled around week 54, from a patient treated with tofacitinib. These receptors all come from a human donor with alopecia areata. CDR3s include the opening cysteine and the closing phenylalanine or tryptophan. A D gene is named only where the DNA matches it firmly. Rows give clone size only sometimes, using once, few, many, or a class for an expanded clone.

v_call	j_call	d_call	clone_size	cdr3_nt	cdr3_aa
TRBV5-6	TRBJ1-1	NA	NA	TGTGCCAGCAGCTTGGTCGGCAGGGCTGAAGCTTTCTTT	CASSLVGRAEAFF
TRBV7-9	TRBJ2-3	TRBD2	NA	TGTGCCAGCGCCCCTCGGACTAGAGTCACAGATACGCAGTATTTT	CASAPRTRVTDTQYF
TRBV30	TRBJ1-5	TRBD1	NA	TGTGCCTGGGAGCAGGGGGACAATCAGCCCCAGCATTTT	CAWEQGDNQPQHF
TRBV30	TRBJ2-1	NA	NA	TGTGCCTCCAGCCCGGGGGCTCAAAGCAATGAGCAGTTCTTC	CASSPGAQSNEQFF
TRBV7-6	TRBJ2-5	NA	NA	TGTGCCAGCAGCCCCACACGGGTACAAGAGACCCAGTACTTC	CASSPTRVQETQYF
TRBV27	TRBJ1-1	NA	few	TGTGCCAGCAGTTTATCAGGGCGCACTGAAGCTTTCTTT	CASSLSGRTEAFF
TRBV29-1	TRBJ2-3	TRBD2	NA	TGCAGCGTTCCTATGGGGGGGGGTACAGATACGCAGTATTTT	CSVPMGGGTDTQYF
TRBV29-1	TRBJ1-2	TRBD1	few	TGCAGCGTTGGAGGGGGCTATTATGGCTACACCTTC	CSVGGGYYGYTF
TRBV13	TRBJ2-7	NA	NA	TGTGCCAGCAGCTCGACTCTAGGATCCTACGAGCAGTACTTC	CASSSTLGSYEQYF
TRBV6-1	TRBJ2-1	TRBD2	NA	TGTGCCAGCAGTATACTAGCGGGGGTATACAATGAGCAGTTCTTC	CASSILAGVYNEQFF
TRBV10-2	TRBJ1-2	NA	NA	TGCGCCAGCAGTGAGTCGGGGGACTATGGCTACACCTTC	CASSESGDYGYTF
TRBV2	TRBJ2-7	TRBD1	NA	TGTGCCAGCAGTGGACCGGACAGGGAAGCCTACGAGCAGTACTTC	CASSGPDREAYEQYF
TRBV13	TRBJ1-1	TRBD1	NA	TGTGCCAGCAGCGGTACCGGGACAGGGCTCGCTGAAGCTTTCTTT	CASSGTGTGLAEAFF
TRBV6-5	TRBJ1-6	TRBD1	NA	TGTGCCAGCAGTTCAACAGGGGTGAGGAATTCACCCCTCCACTTT	CASSSTGVRNSPLHF
TRBV4-2	TRBJ1-1	NA	NA	TGTGCCAGCAGCCCCACAGGGATTGAAGCTTTCTTT	CASSPTGIEAFF
TRBV5-6	TRBJ1-5	TRBD1	few	TGTGCCAGCACCAATTGGGGACAGATCAATCAGCCCCAGCATTTT	CASTNWGQINQPQHF
TRBV5-1	TRBJ2-3	NA	NA	TGCGCCAGCAGCTTGGAGATAGTCACCACAGATACGCAGTATTTT	CASSLEIVTTDTQYF
TRBV30	TRBJ1-6	NA	NA	TGTGCCTGCCTTAGGACCTCCCGCGATTCACCCCTCCACTTT	CACLRTSRDSPLHF
TRBV5-1	TRBJ2-3	NA	NA	TGCGCCAGCAGCTTCGAGGTTGGAGATACGCAGTATTTT	CASSFEVGDTQYF
TRBV6-5	TRBJ2-7	NA	NA	TGTGCCAGCAGAAAGAACTACGAGCAGTACTTC	CASRKNYEQYF
TRBV30	TRBJ2-1	TRBD1	NA	TGTGCCTGGACCCTGGACAGGGGCAATGAGCAGTTCTTC	CAWTLDRGNEQFF
TRBV4-3	TRBJ1-1	NA	once	TGCGCCAGCAGCCAAGAAGAGGGTCTGAACACTGAAGCTTTCTTT	CASSQEEGLNTEAFF
TRBV6-6	TRBJ2-3	TRBD2	NA	TGTGCCAGCAGCCCCTCAGCGGGGGGGCCGGATACGCAGTATTTT	CASSPSAGGPDTQYF
TRBV5-6	TRBJ2-1	TRBD2	NA	TGTGCCAGCAGCTGGGATAGCGGGGGCCTGAGCTCCTACAATGAGCAGTTCTTC	CASSWDSGGLSSYNEQFF
TRBV7-2	TRBJ1-6	NA	few	TGTGCCAGCAGCTTAGTGGGAGGGAATTCACCCCTCCACTTT	CASSLVGGNSPLHF
TRBV5-1	TRBJ1-4	NA	NA	TGCGCCAGCAGCTTGGCCGTACCGGAGGAAAAACTGTTTTTT	CASSLAVPEEKLFF
TRBV27	TRBJ1-1	NA	NA	TGTGCCAGCAGTTTTTCCGGGGGCAACACTGAAGCTTTCTTT	CASSFSGGNTEAFF
TRBV30	TRBJ1-2	NA	once	TGTGCCTGGAGTCTCCTGACCCCTAACTATGGCTACACCTTC	CAWSLLTPNYGYTF
TRBV9	TRBJ2-3	NA	NA	TGTGCCAGCAGCGTAGTGGACGCCACAGATACGCAGTATTTT	CASSVVDATDTQYF
TRBV19	TRBJ2-3	TRBD2	NA	TGTGCCAGTACCTACCTAGCGGGGGGACCAGATACGCAGTATTTT	CASTYLAGGPDTQYF
TRBV11-2	TRBJ2-1	NA	NA	TGTGCCAGCAGCTTAGCCGGGACCTACAATGAGCAGTTCTTC	CASSLAGTYNEQFF
TRBV7-6	TRBJ2-5	TRBD2	few	TGTGCCAGCAGCGCCTACGGGGGGGAACTCCAAGAGACCCAGTACTTC	CASSAYGGELQETQYF
TRBV5-4	TRBJ2-3	TRBD2	few	TGTGCCAGCAGCTTGCAGCGGGGGAAAGCAGATACGCAGTATTTT	CASSLQRGKADTQYF
TRBV4-3	TRBJ1-1	NA	NA	TGCGCCAGCAGCCCTCGACGGGTCCTCACTGAAGCTTTCTTT	CASSPRRVLTEAFF
TRBV7-3	TRBJ1-2	NA	few	TGTGCCAGCAGCTTAGCAGGAGCCCCCTATGGCTACACCTTC	CASSLAGAPYGYTF
TRBV4-1	TRBJ2-7	NA	NA	TGCGCCAGCAGCCAAGCCTCGGACGGTCCCTACGAGCAGTACTTC	CASSQASDGPYEQYF
TRBV27	TRBJ1-5	NA	NA	TGTGCCAGCAGTTTATGGTGGGGACAGCCCCAGCATTTT	CASSLWWGQPQHF
TRBV14	TRBJ2-5	NA	NA	TGTGCCAGCAGCCATTGGACGTCCAATTTGGAGACCCAGTACTTC	CASSHWTSNLETQYF
TRBV19	TRBJ1-1	NA	NA	TGTGCCAGTACCGTGGGGTGGGACACTGAAGCTTTCTTT	CASTVGWDTEAFF
TRBV27	TRBJ2-1	TRBD2	NA	TGTGCCAGCAGGGGACTAGCGGGGAAACAGTTCTTC	CASRGLAGKQFF
TRBV27	TRBJ1-6	NA	NA	TGTGCCAGCAGTTTAAACGCACGCTACTATAATTCACCCCTCCACTTT	CASSLNARYYNSPLHF
TRBV5-1	TRBJ1-2	TRBD1	NA	TGCGCCAGCAGCCCTGGACAGGGAAGCTACACCTTC	CASSPGQGSYTF
TRBV27	TRBJ1-6	TRBD1	NA	TGTGCCAGCACAGGGGGTTCGTATAATTCACCCCTCCACTTT	CASTGGSYNSPLHF
TRBV27	TRBJ1-5	TRBD1	NA	TGTGCCAGCAGTTTGGGACAGGGCAATCAGCCCCAGCATTTT	CASSLGQGNQPQHF
TRBV19	TRBJ2-5	NA	NA	TGTGCCAGTAGTTCCCCAAGAGGGCGGCGAGAGACCCAGTACTTC	CASSSPRGRRETQYF
TRBV12-5	TRBJ2-3	TRBD2	few	TGTGCTATCTACCCTCCGGGGGGGAGCACAGATACGCAGTATTTT	CAIYPPGGSTDTQYF
TRBV7-2	TRBJ2-3	NA	NA	TGTGCCAGCAGCTCCGTATCTGGAGATACGCAGTATTTT	CASSSVSGDTQYF
TRBV7-6	TRBJ1-6	NA	NA	TGTGCCAGCGGACCCAAGGAGCTACCCCTCCACTTT	CASGPKELPLHF
TRBV27	TRBJ2-7	TRBD1	NA	TGTGCCAGCAGTTTACGACAGGGCCACGAGCAGTACTTC	CASSLRQGHEQYF
TRBV18	TRBJ1-5	NA	NA	TGTGCCAGCTCTCACCCGGCAGATAGCAATCAGCCCCAGCATTTT	CASSHPADSNQPQHF
TRBV7-6	TRBJ2-3	TRBD2	NA	TGTGCCAGCAGCTTAGGGACTAGCGGGGTTCGCACAGATACGCAGTATTTT	CASSLGTSGVRTDTQYF
TRBV6-4	TRBJ2-3	TRBD2	many	TGTGCCAGCAGTGACGCGGGGGGCACAGATACGCAGTATTTT	CASSDAGGTDTQYF
TRBV6-5	TRBJ2-5	NA	NA	TGTGCCAGCAGTTGGGACCGGGGAGAGACCCAGTACTTC	CASSWDRGETQYF
TRBV7-9	TRBJ1-6	TRBD1	NA	TGTGCCAGCAGCTTAGCACAGGGGCGAAATTCACCCCTCCACTTT	CASSLAQGRNSPLHF